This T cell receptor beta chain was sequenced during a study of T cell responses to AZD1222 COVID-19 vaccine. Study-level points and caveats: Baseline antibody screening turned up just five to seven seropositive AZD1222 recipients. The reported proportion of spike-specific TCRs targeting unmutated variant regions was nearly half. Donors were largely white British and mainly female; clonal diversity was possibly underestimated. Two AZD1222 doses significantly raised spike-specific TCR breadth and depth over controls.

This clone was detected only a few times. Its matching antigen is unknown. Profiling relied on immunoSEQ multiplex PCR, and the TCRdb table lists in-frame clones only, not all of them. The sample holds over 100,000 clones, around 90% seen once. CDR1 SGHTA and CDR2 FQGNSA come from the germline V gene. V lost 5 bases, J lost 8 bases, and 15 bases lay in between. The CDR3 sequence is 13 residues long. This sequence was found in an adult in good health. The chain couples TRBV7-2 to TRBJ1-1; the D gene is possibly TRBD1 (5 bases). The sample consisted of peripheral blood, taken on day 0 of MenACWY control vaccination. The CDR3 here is CASSGKNRREAFF. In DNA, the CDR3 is TGTGCCAGCAGCGGGAAAAACAGGAGAGAAGCTTTCTTT.